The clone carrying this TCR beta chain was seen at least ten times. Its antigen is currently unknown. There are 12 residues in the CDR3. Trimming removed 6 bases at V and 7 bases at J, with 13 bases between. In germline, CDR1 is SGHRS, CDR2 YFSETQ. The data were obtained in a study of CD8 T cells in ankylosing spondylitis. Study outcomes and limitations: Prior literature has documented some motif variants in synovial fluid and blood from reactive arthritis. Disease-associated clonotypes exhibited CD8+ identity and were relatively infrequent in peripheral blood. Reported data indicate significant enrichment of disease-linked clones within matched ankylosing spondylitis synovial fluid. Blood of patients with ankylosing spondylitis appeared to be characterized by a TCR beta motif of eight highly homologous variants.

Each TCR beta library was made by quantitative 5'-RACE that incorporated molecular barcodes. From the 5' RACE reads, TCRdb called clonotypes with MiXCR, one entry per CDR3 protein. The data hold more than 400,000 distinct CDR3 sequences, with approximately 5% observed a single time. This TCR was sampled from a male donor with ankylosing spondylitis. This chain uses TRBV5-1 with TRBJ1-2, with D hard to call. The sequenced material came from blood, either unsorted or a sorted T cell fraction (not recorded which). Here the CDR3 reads CASMGSTPGYTF. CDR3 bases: TGCGCCAGCATGGGATCGACGCCTGGCTACACCTTC.